Below are 17 T cell receptor beta chains sequenced from a single sample in a study of TIL therapy for anti-PD-1-resistant metastatic lung cancer. This was the immunoSEQ v3 assay. Profiled with immunoSEQ multiplex PCR; TCRdb holds only in-frame clones, not every one. The sample yields some 26,000 clones, 60% to 80% seen once. Time point given: pre-treatment sample, taken before nivolumab and TIL therapy. Most excised metastases sampled were pleural nodules or supraclavicular lymph nodes. The starting material was tumor tissue, obtained at baseline. The receptors derive from a woman aged 25-85 years with non-small cell lung cancer.

The chain recombines TRBV5-1 with TRBJ2-6, with 10 bases matching TRBD1. The V gene's germline CDR1 is SGHRS and CDR2 YFSETQ. J lost 1 base, V lost 5 bases, and 6 bases had no gene match. CDR3 length equals 17 residues. The CDR3 DNA is TGCGCCAGCAGTTTCCGGACAGGGGGATCTGGGGCCAACGTCCTGACTTTC. It encodes CASSFRTGGSGANVLTF.

The count of this clone is one. The CDR3 nucleotides are TGTGCCAGCAGTGAATTGGATAGCAATCAGCCCCAGCATTTT. It is translated as CASSELDSNQPQHF. V and J are TRBV25-1 and TRBJ1-5; D gene unclear. The CDR3 is 14 amino acids. Germline V CDR1 and CDR2: MGHDK, SYGVNS. Trimming stripped 1 base from V and 0 bases from J, with 4 bases between.

The chain is built from TRBV21-1 and TRBJ2-7; the tabulated D call, TRBD2, remains unverified against the DNA. TRBV21-1 is shown as a pseudogene. The CDR3 sequence is 13 residues long. CDR3 bases: TGTGCCAGCAGCACCCCTGGCGGCTACGAGCAGTACTTC. Encoded protein: CASSTPGGYEQYF.

The chain joins TRBV19 to TRBJ2-7; 7 bases line up with TRBD2. V lost 9 bases and J lost 6; bases outside the gene matches: 11. Germline V gene data show CDR1 as LNHDA and CDR2 as SQIVND (reference sequence). This CDR3 is 13 amino acids long. The CDR3 DNA is TGTGCCAGCTCCCTGGCGGGAGCAGGCGAGCAGTACTTC. Protein sequence: CASSLAGAGEQYF.

The chain links TRBV18 to TRBJ2-1; D ambiguous. V dropped 1 base and J dropped 6 bases, with 13 bases sitting between them. The CDR3 sequence is 15 residues long. CDR1 and CDR2 (germline): KGHSH, LQKENI. CDR3 protein: CASSPLHRSGNEQFF. CDR3 in DNA: TGTGCCAGCTCACCACTCCACCGTTCGGGCAATGAGCAGTTCTTC.

The rearrangement links TRBV7-9 to TRBJ2-1; 10 bases map to TRBD2. CDR1 is SEHNR and CDR2 is FQNEAQ in the germline V gene (reference sequence). The CDR3 runs 14 residues. Trimming at V came to 6 bases and at J to 6 bases, leaving 5 bases not matched to a gene. For the CDR3, the DNA is TGTGCCAGCAGATCTAGCGGGAGTCGCAATGAGCAGTTCTTC. This encodes CASRSSGSRNEQFF.

V is TRBV9 and J is TRBJ2-1, with 12 bases lining up with TRBD2. CDR1 and CDR2 (germline): SGDLS, YYNGEE. Trimming removed 3 bases from V and 7 bases from J; junction bases left unmatched: 5. This CDR3 is built from 15 residues. CDR3 loop: CASSDLAGGGNEQFF. Written as DNA, the CDR3 is TGTGCCAGCAGCGACCTAGCGGGAGGGGGTAATGAGCAGTTCTTC.

The V gene is TRBV18, the J gene TRBJ1-1; D is uncertain. Germline V gene sequence: CDR1 KGHSH, CDR2 LQKENI. There are 15 residues in the CDR3. Trimming removed 0 bases at V and 4 bases at J, with 12 bases between. In DNA, the CDR3 is TGTGCCAGCTCACCACCGTCCCGGCGGGGCACTGAAGCTTTCTTT. Amino acid sequence: CASSPPSRRGTEAFF.

In its sample, this clone was seen once. The gene calls are TRBV5-4 and TRBJ2-5; TRBD2 might be the D (5 bases). This CDR3 is 15 amino acids long. In germline, CDR1 is SGHNT, CDR2 YYREEE (reference sequence). V lost 0 bases to trimming and J lost 1 base, with 10 bases between them. CDR3 amino acids: CASSLDLLAQETQYF. The CDR3 nucleotides are TGTGCCAGCAGCTTGGACTTGCTAGCCCAAGAGACCCAGTACTTC. Supplemented by reference TRBV5-4 and TRBJ2-5, the full variable domain reads ETGVTQSPTHLIKTRGQQVTLRCSSQSGHNTVSWYQQALGQGPQFIFQYYREEENGRGNFPPRFSGLQFPNYSSELNVNALELDDSALYLCASSLDLLAQETQYFGPGTRLLVL.

The chain recombines TRBV7-6 with TRBJ2-7; 8 bases agree with TRBD2. Looked up from germline, CDR1 is SGHVS and CDR2 is FNYEAQ. Trimming cost V 5 bases and J 4 bases; bases outside gene matches: 7. The CDR3 length is 14 residues. CDR3 nucleotide sequence: TGTGCCAGCAGCCCGGTCGCGGGAGGTTACGAGCAGTACTTC. Amino acid sequence: CASSPVAGGYEQYF.

This sequence joins TRBV5-1 and TRBJ2-1; no definite D call. The CDR3 consists of 17 residues. V dropped 0 bases and J dropped 10 bases, with 23 bases sitting between them. Germline CDR1 and CDR2: SGHRS and YFSETQ. The chain's CDR3 is CASSLEPSRLAGREQFF. The CDR3 coding sequence is TGCGCCAGCAGCTTGGAACCTTCTAGGTTAGCAGGCCGGGAGCAGTTCTTC.

The V and J genes are TRBV2 and TRBJ2-7, with TRBD1 matching over 7 bases. This CDR3 is built from 14 residues. CDR1 is SNHLY and CDR2 is FYNNEI in the germline V gene. The V and J ends lost 7 bases and 7 bases, in that order; junction bases with no gene match: 13. CDR3 protein: CASTLGTPTGEQYF. The CDR3 DNA sequence: TGTGCCAGCACGCTCGGGACCCCGACAGGGGAGCAGTACTTC.

The gene calls are TRBV27 and TRBJ2-1; D possibly corresponds to TRBD2 (7 bases). Germline V gene lookup returns CDR1 MNHEY and CDR2 SMNVEV (reference sequence). With 4 bases removed from V and 9 bases from J, the gap between germline ends came to 19 bases. CDR3 length: 15 residues. The CDR3 is CASSSSTRGGAEQFF. For the CDR3, the DNA is TGTGCCAGCAGTTCTTCAACTAGGGGGGGGGCTGAGCAGTTCTTC.

The V gene is TRBV10-3, the J gene TRBJ1-2, with 8 bases matching TRBD1. J gave up 2 bases and V 2 bases, and 7 bases lay outside the gene matches. Germline CDR1 is ENHRY and CDR2 is SYGVKD. The CDR3 covers 16 residues. Here the CDR3 reads CAISEPDRARNYGYTF. CDR3 bases: TGTGCCATCAGTGAGCCGGACAGGGCGAGGAACTATGGCTACACCTTC.

This rearrangement joins TRBV9 to TRBJ2-3; D gene ambiguous. CDR3 size: 14 residues. Deletions cut 1 base from V and 0 bases from J, with 6 bases between. From germline, CDR1 is SGDLS and CDR2 YYNGEE. This chain's CDR3 is CASSVWASTDTQYF. The CDR3 DNA is TGTGCCAGCAGCGTATGGGCAAGCACAGATACGCAGTATTTT.

The CDR3 spells CASSQDTRGETQYF. The DNA for the CDR3 is TGCGCCAGCAGCCAAGATACCAGAGGAGAGACCCAGTACTTC. J is TRBJ2-5 and V is TRBV4-1; D remains unclear. CDR1 is MGHRA and CDR2 is YSYEKL in the germline V gene. This CDR3 region has 14 residues. The V end was cut by 0 bases, the J end by 4 bases, with 9 bases between.

V usage is TRBV30 and J usage is TRBJ1-3, with D possibly TRBD1 on 5 matching bases. The CDR3 is 16 residues long. The germline V gene has CDR1 GTSNPN and CDR2 SVGIG (reference sequence). The ends were cut back, 2 bases at V and 0 bases at J, with 14 bases in the middle. For the CDR3, the DNA is TGTGCCTGGAGTCTATCTGGGGCACTCTCTGGAAACACCATATATTTT. This codes for CAWSLSGALSGNTIYF.